The 8 T cell receptor beta chains in this list originate from one sample, sequenced in a study of blood T cell repertoires in COVID-19. Sequenced by immunoSEQ multiplex PCR; TCRdb stores in-frame clones only, minus some. The sample lists some 42,000 clones, 92% occurring once. Input material: peripheral blood. These receptor sequences come from a man aged 45-65 years with active COVID-19.

CDR3 sequence (DNA): TGTGCCGTCAAACCCACGGCGGGTAACACCGGGGAGCTGTTTTTT. The encoded protein is CAVKPTAGNTGELFF. V is TRBV28 and J is TRBJ2-2; tentatively, D is TRBD2 (5 bases). Germline values: CDR1 MDHEN, CDR2 SYDVKM. Trimming took off 11 bases at V and 2 bases at J, with 18 bases between the two ends. The CDR3 extends over 15 amino acids. The full variable domain, completed using reference TRBV28 and TRBJ2-2, is DVKVTQSSRYLVKRTGEKVFLECVQDMDHENMFWYRQDPGLGLRLIYFSYDVKMKEKGDIPEGYSVSREKKERFSLILESASTNQTSMYLCAVKPTAGNTGELFFGEGSRLTVL.

The chain couples TRBV2 to TRBJ2-2, with 7 positions matching TRBD1. The germline V gene has CDR1 SNHLY and CDR2 FYNNEI. V shed 5 bases, J shed 5 bases, and the junction held 5 bases outside the gene matches. The CDR3 runs 14 residues. The CDR3 is CASSYTGDTGELFF. The CDR3 DNA follows: TGTGCCAGCAGTTATACAGGGGATACCGGGGAGCTGTTTTTT.

V is TRBV30 and J is TRBJ2-1; weak D call: TRBD1 (6 bases). This CDR3 has 15 residues. V lost 5 bases and J 6 bases, leaving 20 bases between the germline ends. Germline CDR1 reads GTSNPN; CDR2 reads SVGIG (reference sequence). The CDR3 protein is CAWGLAGVHGNEQFF. The CDR3 bases are TGTGCCTGGGGTCTGGCAGGGGTACATGGCAATGAGCAGTTCTTC.

This clone was recorded only once. CDR3 protein: CASSTPSGSSADTQYF. CDR3 coding DNA: TGTGCCAGCAGTACGCCTAGCGGGAGTTCGGCGGATACGCAGTATTTT. J is TRBJ2-3 and V is TRBV27; 10 bases align to TRBD2. V lost 5 bases and J lost 6; bases outside the gene matches: 11. Looked up from germline, CDR1 is MNHEY and CDR2 is SMNVEV (reference sequence). This CDR3 region has 16 residues.

Concerning this clone itself: Other DNA variants within this sample encode the same CDR3. This sequence joins TRBV5-1 and TRBJ2-3; 7 bases are a match to TRBD1. V gave up 2 bases and J gave up 2 bases; unmatched junction bases: 2. Germline V CDR1 and CDR2: SGHRS, YFSETQ. The CDR3 has 14 residues. In DNA, the CDR3 is TGCGCCAGCAGCTTAGGGGGCTACACAGATACGCAGTATTTT. This gives the protein CASSLGGYTDTQYF.

In its sample, this clone was seen once. The chain is built from TRBV30 and TRBJ2-7, with D maybe TRBD1 (6 bases). Trimming left V 5 bases short and J 2 bases short, with 19 bases between. Germline V CDR1 and CDR2: GTSNPN, SVGIG (reference sequence). This CDR3 comprises 15 residues. CDR3 region: CAWSRGTNSAYEQYF. In nucleotides, the CDR3 is TGTGCCTGGTCCCGAGGGACAAACTCTGCCTACGAGCAGTACTTC.

This clone occurred a few times. V gene TRBV19 combines with J gene TRBJ1-4; 8 bases are a match to TRBD1. CDR3 length equals 15 residues. Germline V gene data show CDR1 as LNHDA and CDR2 as SQIVND (reference sequence). V shed 6 bases, J shed 5 bases, and the junction held 8 bases outside the gene matches. DNA for the CDR3: TGTGCCAGTAGCTACTCCCGGGACAGGAATGAAAAACTGTTTTTT. It specifies CASSYSRDRNEKLFF.

Written as DNA, the CDR3 is TGTGCTAGTGGTTTGACAGGGGCGAACACTGAAGCTTTCTTT. Translation: CASGLTGANTEAFF. V usage is TRBV12-5 and J usage is TRBJ1-1, with TRBD1 matching over 7 bases. This CDR3 has 14 amino acids. With 2 bases clipped from V and 1 base from J, the junction kept 1 base outside the gene matches. Germline CDR1 is LGHNT and CDR2 is FRNRAP.